These 27 T cell receptor beta chains were all obtained from the same sample, sequenced in a study of shared clonotypes between healthy human individuals. Sequencing was performed with immunoSEQ multiplex PCR; in TCRdb, only in-frame clones are kept and a portion is missing. The repertoire holds over a million clones, with about 77% as singletons. Input material: memory CD4+ T cells sorted from blood. Subset: CD45RA-negative fraction. Source of these receptors: a man between 18 and 29 years old in good health.

The V call is TRBV7-9, the J call TRBJ2-5; perhaps D is TRBD1 or TRBD2 (5 bases each). This CDR3 has 15 amino acids. The germline V gene encodes CDR1 SEHNR and CDR2 FQNEAQ (reference sequence). The CDR3 sequence: CAQTGLARDPETQYF. The CDR3 nucleotides read TGTGCGCAAACGGGGCTAGCTAGGGACCCAGAGACCCAGTACTTC.

The V call is TRBV15, the J call TRBJ1-3, with D unclear. CDR1 is LNHNV and CDR2 is YYDKDF in the germline V gene (reference sequence). The CDR3 extends over 19 amino acids. V shed 0 bases and J shed 0 bases, with 18 bases lying between them. Here the CDR3 reads CATSRDLSGRESSGNTIYF. CDR3 nucleotides: TGTGCCACCAGCAGAGATCTTTCCGGGCGTGAGAGCTCTGGAAACACCATATATTTT. Using reference TRBV15 and TRBJ1-3 for the parts outside the CDR3, the full variable domain is DAMVIQNPRYQVTQFGKPVTLSCSQTLNHNVMYWYQQKSSQAPKLLFHYYDKDFNNEADTPDNFQSRRPNTSFCFLDIRSPGLGDTAMYLCATSRDLSGRESSGNTIYFGEGSWLTVV.

About this clone itself: This likely reflects a read error, since a far larger clone is one base away. The chain has TRBV5-1 and TRBJ2-7; maybe TRBD2 (5 bases). CDR3 length: 13 amino acids. The V gene's germline CDR1 is SGHRS and CDR2 YFSETQ. V was clipped by 4 bases and J by 7 bases, with 15 bases between them. The CDR3 DNA is TGCGCCAGCAGCCACCCCAGCCCGGGAGAGCAGTACTTC. Translation: CASSHPSPGEQYF.

The chain couples TRBV5-5 to TRBJ1-1; tentatively, D is TRBD1 (5 bases). With 4 bases removed from V and 5 bases from J, the gap between germline ends came to 12 bases. The CDR3 runs to 13 residues. Germline V gene data show CDR1 as SGHKS and CDR2 as YYEKEE (reference sequence). In DNA, the CDR3 is TGTGCCAGCAGCGTCCGGGAGGGGACTGAAGCTTTCTTT. Protein sequence: CASSVREGTEAFF.

The chain joins TRBV5-4 to TRBJ1-4, with 8 positions matching TRBD1. The germline V gene has CDR1 SGHNT and CDR2 YYREEE (reference sequence). V was pared by 4 bases and J by 7 bases, with 15 bases of the junction left unmatched. There are 17 residues in the CDR3. CDR3 protein: CASSVGTGFASGEKLFF. The DNA for the CDR3 is TGTGCCAGCAGCGTCGGGACAGGTTTTGCTTCTGGTGAAAAACTGTTTTTT.

The DNA of the CDR3 is TGTGCCAGCAGTCCCCGGACAGGGCTGAACACTGAAGCTTTCTTT. It specifies CASSPRTGLNTEAFF. The rearrangement links TRBV27 to TRBJ1-1; 8 bases are a match to TRBD1. V was pared by 5 bases and J by 0 bases, with 5 bases of the junction left unmatched. CDR3 length equals 15 residues. Germline assignment: CDR1 MNHEY and CDR2 SMNVEV (reference sequence).

Concerning this clone itself: This could be a read error, since a much larger clone is one nucleotide away. This rearrangement joins TRBV5-1 to TRBJ2-3; 10 bases fit TRBD1. Germline V CDR1 and CDR2: SGHRS, YFSETQ. Unmatched junction bases numbered 1, after V lost 0 bases and J lost 0 bases. This CDR3 has 16 amino acids. The CDR3 here is CASSLGTGGSTDTQYF. CDR3 in DNA: TGCGCCAGCAGCTTGGGGACAGGGGGAAGCACAGATACGCAGTATTTT.

This chain connects TRBV27 to TRBJ1-2; 7 bases match TRBD1. The CDR3 runs 14 residues. The V and J ends lost 6 bases and 4 bases, in that order; junction bases with no gene match: 8. Germline CDR1 and CDR2: MNHEY and SMNVEV (reference sequence). DNA for the CDR3: TGTGCCAGCAGGACCGACAGGGAACTCTATGGCTACACCTTC. This sequence encodes CASRTDRELYGYTF.

This chain links TRBV27 with TRBJ2-7; 12 bases are shared with TRBD1. The germline CDR1 and CDR2 sequences are MNHEY and SMNVEV (reference sequence). J was trimmed by 6 bases and V by 4 bases; bases with no gene match: 4. The CDR3 consists of 14 residues. The chain's CDR3 is CASSSGTGGGEQYF. The CDR3 nucleotides are TGTGCCAGCAGTTCGGGGACAGGGGGCGGCGAGCAGTACTTC.

As regards this clone: This sample also contains other DNA sequences that code for the same CDR3. The chain links TRBV5-5 to TRBJ1-2; 10 bases match TRBD1. After removal of 5 bases from V and 4 bases from J, the junction contained 8 bases not matched to a gene. CDR1 and CDR2 (germline): SGHKS, YYEKEE (reference sequence). CDR3 length: 15 amino acids. The CDR3 coding sequence is TGTGCCAGCAGTTGGAATGGACAGGGGGGCTATGGCTACACCTTC. Encoded protein: CASSWNGQGGYGYTF.

The rearrangement uses TRBV30 and TRBJ2-7; possibly TRBD2 for D (6 bases). Germline V gene lookup returns CDR1 GTSNPN and CDR2 SVGIG (reference sequence). The ends were cut back, 6 bases at V and 2 bases at J, with 17 bases in the middle. The CDR3 length is 14 residues. CDR3 DNA: TGTGCCTGTATCCCCCTTACTAGCCCCTACGAGCAGTACTTC. Translating gives CACIPLTSPYEQYF.

The rearrangement links TRBV14 to TRBJ2-3; 7 bases map to TRBD2. The CDR3 extends over 17 amino acids. After removal of 1 base from V and 0 bases from J, the junction contained 7 bases not matched to a gene. The germline V gene encodes CDR1 SGHDN and CDR2 FVKESK. The CDR3 here is CASSQGGGRISTDTQYF. CDR3 sequence (DNA): TGTGCCAGCAGCCAAGGGGGGGGACGGATTAGCACAGATACGCAGTATTTT. The whole variable domain, remainder taken from reference TRBV14 and TRBJ2-3, is EAGVTQFPSHSVIEKGQTVTLRCDPISGHDNLYWYRRVMGKEIKFLLHFVKESKQDESGMPNNRFLAERTGGTYSTLKVQPAELEDSGVYFCASSQGGGRISTDTQYFGPGTRLTVL.

This clone was detected only a few times. J is TRBJ1-2 and V is TRBV7-2; D ambiguous. Per the germline V gene, CDR1 is SGHTA and CDR2 is FQGNSA. This CDR3 has 14 residues. V was cut by 6 bases and J by 1 base, with 12 bases left in between. The CDR3 region is CASSSPAGNYGYTF. Here the CDR3 DNA reads TGTGCCAGCAGTTCTCCTGCGGGTAACTATGGCTACACCTTC. The full variable domain, in which reference TRBV7-2 and TRBJ1-2 provide the parts outside the CDR3, is GAGVSQSPSNKVTEKGKDVELRCDPISGHTALYWYRQSLGQGLEFLIYFQGNSAPDKSGLPSDRFSAERTGGSVSTLTIQRTQQEDSAVYLCASSSPAGNYGYTFGSGTRLTVV.

This clone was seen only a few times. At the DNA level, this CDR3 is encoded by other sequences in the same sample as well. The chain uses TRBV10-3 and TRBJ1-2, with unresolved D. Germline V gene sequence: CDR1 ENHRY, CDR2 SYGVKD. With 3 bases removed from V and 3 bases from J, the gap between germline ends came to 2 bases. This CDR3 spans 11 amino acids. The chain's CDR3 is CAISEDYGYTF. The DNA of the CDR3 is TGTGCCATCAGTGAAGACTATGGCTACACCTTC.

The chain recombines TRBV7-2 with TRBJ2-1; 9 nucleotides align to TRBD2. The CDR3 consists of 17 residues. J gave up 6 bases and V 1 base, and 10 bases lay outside the gene matches. Per the germline V gene, CDR1 is SGHTA and CDR2 is FQGNSA. The CDR3 sequence: CASSLVVLTSGLNEQFF. The CDR3 DNA is TGTGCCAGCAGCTTAGTAGTATTGACTAGCGGACTCAATGAGCAGTTCTTC.

The chain employs TRBV7-3 and TRBJ2-3; D unclear. The germline V gene encodes CDR1 SGHTA and CDR2 FQGTGA. CDR3 length: 13 amino acids. With 3 bases removed from V and 5 bases from J, the gap between germline ends came to 9 bases. CDR3 sequence reads: CASSLASKDTQYF. The CDR3 bases are TGTGCCAGCAGCTTGGCCTCTAAAGATACGCAGTATTTT.

The V and J genes are TRBV10-2 and TRBJ2-2; 8 positions match TRBD2. Germline assignment: CDR1 WSHSY and CDR2 SAAADI. CDR3 length: 14 residues. V lost 6 bases to trimming and J lost 5 bases; unmatched junction nucleotides: 5. The DNA for the CDR3 is TGCGCCAGCAGGGAGCGGGAGAGGACCGGGGAGCTGTTTTTT. Translated, it gives CASRERERTGELFF.

The chain is built from TRBV7-3 and TRBJ1-2; D call uncertain. The length of the CDR3 is 14 residues. The germline V gene has CDR1 SGHTA and CDR2 FQGTGA. Trimming removed 5 bases at V and 4 bases at J, with 14 bases between. This CDR3 is CASSLTGSGYGYTF. The CDR3 DNA reads as TGTGCCAGCAGCCTTACGGGGAGCGGCTATGGCTACACCTTC. Full variable domain (missing parts from reference TRBV7-3 and TRBJ1-2): GAGVSQTPSNKVTEKGKYVELRCDPISGHTALYWYRQSLGQGPEFLIYFQGTGAADDSGLPNDRFFAVRPEGSVSTLKIQRTERGDSAVYLCASSLTGSGYGYTFGSGTRLTVV.

This chain uses TRBV7-9 with TRBJ2-2, with D maybe TRBD2 (7 bases). The germline V gene has CDR1 SEHNR and CDR2 FQNEAQ (reference sequence). The CDR3 runs 14 residues. V dropped 7 bases and J dropped 7 bases, with 16 bases sitting between them. The CDR3 sequence is CASTPEGGVGELFF. CDR3 bases: TGTGCCAGCACCCCGGAAGGGGGGGTCGGGGAGCTGTTTTTT.

This clone was counted once. The chain employs TRBV2 and TRBJ1-2; TRBD1 might be the D (6 bases). V was pared by 1 base and J by 0 bases, with 18 bases between. Germline CDR1 and CDR2: SNHLY and FYNNEI. This CDR3 has 18 residues. The CDR3 region is CASSEDWTAIKPNYGYTF. CDR3 DNA: TGTGCCAGCAGTGAAGATTGGACAGCTATAAAACCTAACTATGGCTACACCTTC.

The chain couples TRBV5-4 to TRBJ2-3, with TRBD2 identical over 7 bases. CDR1 and CDR2 from the germline V gene are SGHNT and YYREEE (reference sequence). Trimming at V came to 2 bases and at J to 1 base, leaving 7 bases not matched to a gene. This CDR3 is 16 amino acids long. The CDR3 bases are TGTGCCAGCAGCTTAAATGGCGGGGGACGCACAGATACGCAGTATTTT. Its protein is CASSLNGGGRTDTQYF. The full variable domain, completed using reference TRBV5-4 and TRBJ2-3, is ETGVTQSPTHLIKTRGQQVTLRCSSQSGHNTVSWYQQALGQGPQFIFQYYREEENGRGNFPPRFSGLQFPNYSSELNVNALELDDSALYLCASSLNGGGRTDTQYFGPGTRLTVL.

The V call is TRBV6-6, the J call TRBJ1-6; 8 positions agree with TRBD1. This CDR3 has 14 residues. Germline loops: CDR1 MNHNY, CDR2 SVGAGI (reference sequence). The trim removed 4 bases at V and 4 bases at J, leaving 0 bases unmatched. CDR3 sequence reads: CASSWTGYNSPLHF. The CDR3 nucleotides are TGTGCCAGCAGTTGGACAGGGTATAATTCACCCCTCCACTTT.

This chain joins TRBV30 and TRBJ1-2, with a tentative D call TRBD1 (5 bases). Trimming removed 0 bases from V and 2 bases from J, with 7 bases in between. The CDR3 runs 13 residues. Germline V gene sequence: CDR1 GTSNPN, CDR2 SVGIG (reference sequence). The CDR3 nucleotides read TGTGCCTGGAGTGTATGGGGCAACTATGGCTACACCTTC. It is translated as CAWSVWGNYGYTF.

J is TRBJ1-1 and V is TRBV30, with D possibly matching TRBD1 (6 bases). From germline, CDR1 is GTSNPN and CDR2 SVGIG (reference sequence). The CDR3 is 14 residues long. The V gene lost 4 bases and the J gene lost 1 base, with 13 bases spanning the gap. This CDR3 is CAWKRGLGNTEAFF. The CDR3 DNA reads TGTGCCTGGAAACGGGGGCTGGGGAACACTGAAGCTTTCTTT.

This clone is a singleton in its sample. The V gene is TRBV6-1, the J gene TRBJ1-5; no firm D call. Looked up from germline, CDR1 is MNHNS and CDR2 is SASEGT. The CDR3 sequence is 13 residues long. Deletions cut 6 bases from V and 4 bases from J, with 10 bases between. Here the CDR3 reads CASRDPPNQPQHF. The CDR3, as DNA: TGTGCCAGCAGAGACCCACCAAATCAGCCCCAGCATTTT.

The rearrangement uses TRBV7-2 and TRBJ2-3; a weak D match, TRBD1 (5 bases). Between the trimmed V and J ends, which lost 3 bases and 4 bases, there was a span of 11 bases. The CDR3 runs 14 residues. The V gene's germline CDR1 is SGHTA and CDR2 FQGNSA. This CDR3 reads CASSFNQGPDTQYF. The CDR3 bases are TGTGCCAGCAGCTTCAATCAGGGTCCAGATACGCAGTATTTT.

The rearrangement uses TRBV19 and TRBJ1-2; D perhaps matches TRBD1 (5 bases). V was shortened by 6 bases and J by 1 base, with 12 bases between the two germline ends. Germline V gene lookup returns CDR1 LNHDA and CDR2 SQIVND (reference sequence). The CDR3 sequence is 14 residues long. The DNA of the CDR3 is TGTGCCAGTAGAAATAGGGGTTTTAACTATGGCTACACCTTC. It translates to CASRNRGFNYGYTF. Drawing the rest from reference TRBV19 and TRBJ1-2, the complete variable domain is DGGITQSPKYLFRKEGQNVTLSCEQNLNHDAMYWYRQDPGQGLRLIYYSQIVNDFQKGDIAEGYSVSREKKESFPLTVTSAQKNPTAFYLCASRNRGFNYGYTFGSGTRLTVV.